The 24 T cell receptor beta chains presented below share a single source sample, sequenced in a study of cytomegalovirus exposure and HLA in healthy donors. 60 Vbeta and 13 Jbeta primers were used in PCR. Generated by immunoSEQ multiplex PCR, the TCRdb table keeps only in-frame clones and is missing some. The sample yields fewer than 150,000 clones, over 60% seen once. Sequenced: PBMCs. The receptors were gathered from a woman in her thirties or forties in good health and CMV-seropositive.

The sample holds a few counts of this clone. The CDR3 sequence: CASTGIQGNEQYF. The CDR3 DNA is TGTGCCAGTACCGGGATTCAAGGGAACGAGCAGTACTTC. The V call is TRBV19, the J call TRBJ2-7; D is possibly TRBD2 (5 bases). Germline V gene data show CDR1 as LNHDA and CDR2 as SQIVND (reference sequence). V lost 7 bases to trimming and J lost 5 bases, with 15 bases between them. This CDR3 has 13 residues.

This clone was counted only a few times. The rearrangement uses TRBV5-4 and TRBJ1-1; D perhaps matches TRBD1 (5 bases). Trimming stripped 0 bases from V and 4 bases from J, with 16 bases between. The length of the CDR3 is 16 residues. Germline loops: CDR1 SGHNT, CDR2 YYREEE (reference sequence). CDR3 sequence reads: CASSLEEGRGGTEAFF. The CDR3 DNA reads as TGTGCCAGCAGCTTGGAGGAGGGACGAGGAGGCACTGAAGCTTTCTTT. The full variable domain, rest sourced from reference TRBV5-4 and TRBJ1-1, is ETGVTQSPTHLIKTRGQQVTLRCSSQSGHNTVSWYQQALGQGPQFIFQYYREEENGRGNFPPRFSGLQFPNYSSELNVNALELDDSALYLCASSLEEGRGGTEAFFGQGTRLTVV.

The CDR3 spells CASRGQGETQYF. Here the CDR3 DNA reads TGTGCCAGCAGGGGACAGGGGGAGACCCAGTACTTC. The J gene is TRBJ2-5, the V gene TRBV2, with TRBD1 matching 10 bases. Germline CDR1 and CDR2: SNHLY and FYNNEI. The CDR3 loop spans 12 amino acids. The junction had 0 bases not matched to a gene; V was cut back by 6 bases and J by 5 bases.

This chain links TRBV25-1 with TRBJ1-2, with a possible D match to TRBD1 (6 bases). The CDR3 is 13 amino acids. V lost 6 bases and J lost 12, with 20 bases in between. CDR1 is MGHDK, CDR2 SYGVNS, per germline. CDR3 sequence reads: CASSDPSQGFHTF. The CDR3 DNA follows: TGTGCCAGCAGCGACCCGTCACAGGGTTTCCACACCTTC.

The chain couples TRBV7-9 to TRBJ1-5; perhaps TRBD1 as D (5 bases). The CDR3 spans 15 residues. The germline V gene has CDR1 SEHNR and CDR2 FQNEAQ (reference sequence). V lost 5 bases, J lost 7 bases, and 18 bases lay in between. The CDR3 here is CASSPLGGRAQPQHF. CDR3 nucleotide sequence: TGTGCCAGCAGCCCCCTAGGCGGCAGGGCCCAGCCCCAGCATTTT.

This clone was counted only a few times. The chain carries TRBV4-3 and TRBJ2-1; no clear D gene. The CDR3 length is 15 residues. Trimming removed 1 base at V and 3 bases at J, with 10 bases between. In germline, CDR1 is LGHNA, CDR2 YSLEER. The CDR3 region is CASSQGRGNYNEQFF. CDR3 nucleotide sequence: TGCGCCAGCAGCCAAGGAAGAGGTAACTACAATGAGCAGTTCTTC.

The table lists this clone with a few counts. This chain uses TRBV6-5 with TRBJ2-7; D possibly corresponds to TRBD2 (5 bases). The CDR3 runs to 15 residues. Per germline, CDR1 MNHEY and CDR2 SVGAGI. V lost 4 bases, J lost 4 bases, and 17 bases lay in between. CDR3: CASSFRTGSWYEQYF. The DNA for the CDR3 is TGTGCCAGCAGTTTCCGGACTGGGTCGTGGTACGAGCAGTACTTC.

The rearrangement links TRBV6-5 to TRBJ2-3, with 7 positions matching TRBD1. The CDR3 spans 15 residues. CDR1 and CDR2 (germline): MNHEY, SVGAGI. V lost 5 bases and J lost 2; bases outside the gene matches: 7. CDR3 nucleotides: TGTGCCAGCAGTCTCGATGGACAGGTCACAGATACGCAGTATTTT. Translation: CASSLDGQVTDTQYF.

The V and J genes are TRBV7-9 and TRBJ2-1, with TRBD2 as a possible D gene (6 bases). Per the germline V gene, CDR1 is SEHNR and CDR2 is FQNEAQ (reference sequence). The CDR3 spans 12 residues. Trimming stripped 5 bases from V and 14 bases from J, with 16 bases between. The CDR3 sequence: CASSRYSAGKFF. The CDR3 DNA is TGTGCCAGCAGCCGATATTCGGCGGGGAAGTTCTTC.

The chain uses TRBV15 and TRBJ2-3; 9 bases map to TRBD2. CDR1 and CDR2 (germline): LNHNV, YYDKDF (reference sequence). With V trimmed by 8 bases and J by 6 bases, 9 bases remained unmatched. The CDR3 is made up of 14 amino acids. The CDR3 DNA sequence: TGTGCCACCGCAGGCGGGGGGGTATCCGATACGCAGTATTTT. It codes for CATAGGGVSDTQYF.

A single count supports this clone. The V call is TRBV9, the J call TRBJ2-2; 7 bases are a match to TRBD1. The junction had 2 bases not matched to a gene; V was cut back by 0 bases and J by 3 bases. The germline V gene has CDR1 SGDLS and CDR2 YYNGEE. The CDR3 is 15 amino acids. In nucleotides, the CDR3 is TGTGCCAGCAGCGTAGGAGGACAGGACACCGGGGAGCTGTTTTTT. Protein sequence: CASSVGGQDTGELFF.

The chain is built from TRBV7-9 and TRBJ1-2, with a weak D call TRBD1 (5 bases). V lost 5 bases and J lost 8, with 12 bases in between. CDR1 and CDR2 from the germline V gene are SEHNR and FQNEAQ (reference sequence). This CDR3 contains 12 residues. The CDR3 bases are TGTGCCAGCAGCCGAGGGGAGGTAGGCTACACCTTC. It translates to CASSRGEVGYTF.

The table lists this clone with a few counts. V gene TRBV14 combines with J gene TRBJ1-3; maybe TRBD1 (6 bases). The germline gives CDR1 SGHDN, CDR2 FVKESK. Deletions cut 4 bases from V and 7 bases from J, with 11 bases between. The CDR3 is 13 amino acids. The DNA of the CDR3 is TGTGCCAGCAGCCCGGGGCAGGGGAACACCATATATTTT. Amino acid sequence: CASSPGQGNTIYF.

The chain recombines TRBV5-1 with TRBJ2-7, with TRBD1 matching over 7 bases. Trimming at V came to 4 bases and at J to 1 base, leaving 8 bases not matched to a gene. Germline V gene sequence: CDR1 SGHRS, CDR2 YFSETQ. This CDR3 spans 15 amino acids. CDR3 sequence: CASSPQGRNSYEQYF. CDR3 sequence (DNA): TGCGCCAGCAGCCCACAGGGGCGTAATTCCTACGAGCAGTACTTC.

The V and J genes are TRBV6-5 and TRBJ1-5; 8 positions match TRBD1. There are 14 residues in the CDR3. The V and J ends lost 6 bases and 9 bases, in that order; junction bases with no gene match: 10. Germline CDR1 MNHEY, CDR2 SVGAGI. The CDR3: CASSEGQVWMPQHF. CDR3 DNA sequence: TGTGCCAGCAGCGAGGGACAGGTTTGGATGCCCCAGCATTTT.

The CDR3 DNA follows: TGTGCCAGCAGCCGACAGGACGCCAGGGACGAGCAGTACTTC. Its translation: CASSRQDARDEQYF. The chain uses TRBV7-3 and TRBJ2-7; D is perhaps TRBD1 (6 bases). V dropped 5 bases and J dropped 5 bases, with 16 bases sitting between them. The CDR3 is 14 amino acids. Germline assignment: CDR1 SGHTA and CDR2 FQGTGA.

The chain joins TRBV9 to TRBJ2-6; D perhaps matches TRBD2 (5 bases). V shed 3 bases and J shed 2 bases, with 6 bases lying between them. Germline assignment: CDR1 SGDLS and CDR2 YYNGEE. There are 14 residues in the CDR3. CDR3: CASSGGPGANVLTF. The CDR3 region has the DNA TGTGCCAGCAGCGGAGGGCCTGGGGCCAACGTCCTGACTTTC.

The V and J genes are TRBV7-2 and TRBJ1-1; D not resolved. This CDR3 is built from 13 residues. Trimming pared 5 bases from V and 4 bases from J, leaving 11 bases between. Per germline, CDR1 SGHTA and CDR2 FQGNSA. CDR3 loop: CASSPQRGTEAFF. The DNA of the CDR3 is TGTGCCAGCAGCCCCCAACGCGGCACTGAAGCTTTCTTT.

As regards this clone: The conserved phenylalanine or tryptophan normally closing the CDR3 is absent here, so this likely arose from a read error. The limits of the CDR3 on the DNA are not certain, so only TCRdb's listed CDR3 is given. Here the CDR3 reads CSARDSSGGLI. This chain uses TRBV20-1 with TRBJ2-3; TRBD2, the table's D call, lacks a check against the DNA. The germline gives CDR1 DFQATT, CDR2 SNEGSKA (reference sequence). The CDR3 length is 11 residues, termini included.

The V and J genes are TRBV5-8 and TRBJ2-1, with D possibly being TRBD1 (5 bases). V was shortened by 2 bases and J by 3 bases, with 18 bases between the two germline ends. Germline CDR1 is SGHTS and CDR2 is YDEGEE. The CDR3 has 17 residues. Here the CDR3 reads CASSLSRAIDGYNEQFF. The CDR3 coding sequence is TGTGCCAGCAGCTTAAGCAGGGCCATTGATGGCTACAATGAGCAGTTCTTC.

In DNA form, the CDR3 reads TGTGCCAGCAGCTTCAGGGGGGCGGGGGAGACCCAGTACTTC. This translates into CASSFRGAGETQYF. V usage is TRBV5-4 and J usage is TRBJ2-5, with a weak D call TRBD1 (7 bases). The CDR3 is 14 amino acids. Germline values: CDR1 SGHNT, CDR2 YYREEE (reference sequence). Trimming shortened V by 2 bases and J by 5 bases, and 13 bases separated the two germline ends.

This sequence joins TRBV19 and TRBJ1-1; D is uncertain. V was cut by 7 bases and J by 0 bases, with 12 bases left in between. Germline V CDR1 and CDR2: LNHDA, SQIVND (reference sequence). The CDR3 sequence is 14 residues long. DNA of the CDR3: TGTGCCAGTAAAATTGAGGGATTGAACACTGAAGCTTTCTTT. Its protein product is CASKIEGLNTEAFF.

This chain links TRBV5-4 with TRBJ1-2, with D unresolved. Germline CDR1 is SGHNT and CDR2 is YYREEE (reference sequence). The CDR3 runs 12 residues. Trimming left V 4 bases short and J 1 base short, with 5 bases between. The CDR3 sequence is CASSPRNYGYTF. DNA for the CDR3: TGTGCCAGCAGCCCTCGTAACTATGGCTACACCTTC.

The chain carries TRBV9 and TRBJ2-1; D perhaps matches TRBD1 (5 bases). Germline CDR1 SGDLS, CDR2 YYNGEE. The CDR3 extends over 14 amino acids. Trimming took 0 bases from V and 10 from J, leaving 14 bases between them. The CDR3 here is CASSVEGAGSEQFF. CDR3 DNA: TGTGCCAGCAGCGTAGAAGGGGCCGGAAGCGAGCAGTTCTTC.